This TCR beta chain was observed in a study of regulatory T cells in long-lasting Graves disease. Study overall: A definition of persistent Graves' disease required over 5 years of antithyroid drugs plus positive TSH receptor antibodies.

In this sample, this clonotype turned up many times. Its antigen is unidentified. This sample's time point: persistent/refractory GD, antithyroid drugs over 5 years with positive TRAb. Isolated PBMC RNA provided the starting material for the TCR library. Study-wide points: Sample size was small, which may have lowered accuracy.

Arm-PCR of CDR3 regions with iRepertoire HTBI primers generated TCR beta libraries. TCRdb analysed the multiplex PCR reads with MiXCR anew, one entry per CDR3 protein. Among hundreds of thousands of distinct CDR3 sequences listed, 21% were seen once. Germline trimming cut 5 bases from V and 3 bases from J; bases unmatched to any gene: 8. CDR3 length: 15 amino acids. CDR1 is SGHVS, CDR2 FQNEAQ, per germline. The specimen was peripheral blood mononuclear cells (PBMCs), collected when the disease was refractory, from a patient treated with antithyroid drugs. The sequence came from a female donor with Graves disease. The rearrangement uses TRBV7-8 and TRBJ2-7; 9 nucleotides align to TRBD1. CDR3 in amino acids: CASSPTGGLNYEQYF. The CDR3 DNA reads as TGTGCCAGCAGCCCGACAGGGGGGCTAAACTACGAGCAGTACTTC.